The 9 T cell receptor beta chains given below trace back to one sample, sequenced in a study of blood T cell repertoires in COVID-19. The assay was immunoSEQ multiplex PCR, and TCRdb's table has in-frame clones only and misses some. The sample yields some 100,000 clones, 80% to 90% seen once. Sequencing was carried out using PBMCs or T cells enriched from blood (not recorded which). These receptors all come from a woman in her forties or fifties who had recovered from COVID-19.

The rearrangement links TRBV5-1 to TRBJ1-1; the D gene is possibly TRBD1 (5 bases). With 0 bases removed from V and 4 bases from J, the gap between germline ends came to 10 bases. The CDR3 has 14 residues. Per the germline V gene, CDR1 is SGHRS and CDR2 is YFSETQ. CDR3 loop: CASSLGDRGTEAFF. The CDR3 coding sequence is TGCGCCAGCAGCTTGGGGGATAGGGGCACTGAAGCTTTCTTT. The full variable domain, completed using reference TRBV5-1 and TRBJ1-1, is KAGVTQTPRYLIKTRGQQVTLSCSPISGHRSVSWYQQTPGQGLQFLFEYFSETQRNKGNFPGRFSGRQFSNSRSEMNVSTLELGDSALYLCASSLGDRGTEAFFGQGTRLTVV.

The CDR3 coding sequence is TGTGCCAGCAGTGTAGCGGGGGGGCTTGTGGAGACCCAGTACTTC. Translating it yields CASSVAGGLVETQYF. The rearrangement links TRBV6-6 to TRBJ2-5, with 11 positions matching TRBD2. The V segment lost 5 bases and the J segment 5 bases; nucleotides outside the gene matches: 7. The CDR3 is 15 amino acids. Germline CDR1 is MNHNY and CDR2 is SVGAGI (reference sequence).

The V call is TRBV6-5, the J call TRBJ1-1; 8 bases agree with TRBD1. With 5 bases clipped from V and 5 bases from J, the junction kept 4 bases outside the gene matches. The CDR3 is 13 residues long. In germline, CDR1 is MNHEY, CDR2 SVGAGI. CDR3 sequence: CASSRTGLTEAFF. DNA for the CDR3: TGTGCCAGCAGTAGGACAGGGTTGACTGAAGCTTTCTTT.

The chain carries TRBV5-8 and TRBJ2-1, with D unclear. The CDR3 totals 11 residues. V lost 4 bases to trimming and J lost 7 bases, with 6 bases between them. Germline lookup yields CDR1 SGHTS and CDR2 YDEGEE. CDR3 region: CASSPGNEQFF. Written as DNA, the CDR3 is TGTGCCAGCAGCCCAGGAAATGAGCAGTTCTTC.

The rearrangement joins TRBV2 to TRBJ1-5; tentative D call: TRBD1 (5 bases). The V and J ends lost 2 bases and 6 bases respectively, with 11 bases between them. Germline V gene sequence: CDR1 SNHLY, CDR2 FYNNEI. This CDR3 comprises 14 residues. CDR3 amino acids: CASSENTGLQPQHF. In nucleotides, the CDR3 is TGTGCCAGCAGTGAAAACACAGGTCTTCAGCCCCAGCATTTT.

The CDR3 is CASSPPGQGLYEQYF. The CDR3 nucleotides read TGTGCCAGCTCACCCCCCGGACAGGGCCTCTACGAGCAGTACTTC. The gene calls are TRBV18 and TRBJ2-7; 8 bases match TRBD1. Germline CDR1 is KGHSH and CDR2 is LQKENI. Unmatched junction bases numbered 7, after V lost 3 bases and J lost 3 bases. This CDR3 has 15 residues.

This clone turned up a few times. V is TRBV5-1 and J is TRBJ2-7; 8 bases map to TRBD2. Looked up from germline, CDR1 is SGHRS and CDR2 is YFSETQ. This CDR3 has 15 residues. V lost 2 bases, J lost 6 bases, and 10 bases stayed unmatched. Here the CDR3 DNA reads TGCGCCAGCAGCTTCAGCGGGAGTGCCCAGGGCGAGCAGTACTTC. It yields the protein CASSFSGSAQGEQYF.

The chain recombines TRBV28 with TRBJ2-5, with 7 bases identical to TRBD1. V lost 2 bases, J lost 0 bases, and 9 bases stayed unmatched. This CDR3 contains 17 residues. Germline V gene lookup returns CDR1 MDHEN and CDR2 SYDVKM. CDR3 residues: CASSLVTGQNHQETQYF. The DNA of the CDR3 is TGTGCCAGCAGTTTAGTGACGGGACAGAATCACCAAGAGACCCAGTACTTC.

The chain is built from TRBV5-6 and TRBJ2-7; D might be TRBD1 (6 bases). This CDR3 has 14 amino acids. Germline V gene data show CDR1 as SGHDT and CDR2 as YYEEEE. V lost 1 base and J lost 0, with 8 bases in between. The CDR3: CASSLTGPSYEQYF. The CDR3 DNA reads TGTGCCAGCAGCTTGACAGGGCCCTCCTACGAGCAGTACTTC.